This T cell receptor (beta chain) derives from a study of cytomegalovirus exposure and HLA in healthy donors. Study details: HLA-typed donors were the source of tens of millions of unique TCRs held in an early data release. Study-level findings and limits: The study designated over 150 TCR beta chains cytomegalovirus-associated. Researchers reportedly found TCR beta sequences accurately predicted most subjects' HLA-A and HLA-B alleles. The authors later found TCR association rates varying by HLA locus, with DRB1 most and HLA-C fewest.

The PCR employed 60 Vbeta primers together with 13 Jbeta primers. The data were produced by immunoSEQ multiplex PCR, yet TCRdb's version contains in-frame clones alone and is incomplete. Of hundreds of thousands of clones in the sample, about 72% were seen once. The CDR3 contains 14 residues. In germline, CDR1 is SGHVS, CDR2 FQNEAQ. Deletions cut 1 base from V and 5 bases from J, with 11 bases between. This clone has more than one count but fewer than ten. The antigen remains unidentified. Material: PBMCs. The V gene is TRBV7-8, the J gene TRBJ1-1, with TRBD1 as a possible D gene (5 bases). The clonotype originates from a male donor in good health and CMV-seronegative. CDR3: CASSLDGGRTEAFF. In DNA, the CDR3 is TGTGCCAGCAGCTTAGATGGGGGGAGGACTGAAGCTTTCTTT. Full variable domain (missing parts from reference TRBV7-8 and TRBJ1-1): GAGVSQSPRYKVAKRGQDVALRCDPISGHVSLFWYQQALGQGPEFLTYFQNEAQLDKSGLPSDRFFAERPEGSVSTLKIQRTQQEDSAVYLCASSLDGGRTEAFFGQGTRLTVV.